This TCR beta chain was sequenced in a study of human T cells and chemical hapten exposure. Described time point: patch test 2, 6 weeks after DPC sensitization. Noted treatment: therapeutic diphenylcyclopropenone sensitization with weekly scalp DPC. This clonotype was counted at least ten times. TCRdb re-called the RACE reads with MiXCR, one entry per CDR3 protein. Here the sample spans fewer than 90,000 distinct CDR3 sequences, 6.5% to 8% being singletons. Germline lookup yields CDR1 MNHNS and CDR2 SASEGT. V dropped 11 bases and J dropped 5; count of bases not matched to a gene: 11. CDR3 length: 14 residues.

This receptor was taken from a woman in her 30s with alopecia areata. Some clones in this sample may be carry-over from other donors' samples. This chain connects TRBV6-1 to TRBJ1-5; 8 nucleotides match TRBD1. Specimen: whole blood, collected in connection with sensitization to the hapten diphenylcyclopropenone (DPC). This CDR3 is CAASQGTGDQPQHF. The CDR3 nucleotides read TGTGCCGCCTCGCAGGGGACAGGTGATCAGCCCCAGCATTTT.